A single sample is the source of the 13 T cell receptor beta chains below, sequenced in a study of blood T cells in healthy people across ages. Sample-barcoded 5' priming and a J-beta primer mix drove a second PCR of roughly 6 to 12 cycles. TCRdb reprocessed the 5' RACE reads with MiXCR, giving one entry per CDR3 protein. The table lists about 1,800,000 distinct CDR3 sequences, approximately 28% of them singletons. Source material: blood. These receptors were collected from a young woman in good health.

In nucleotides, the CDR3 is TGTGCCTGGAGTCCACAGGGGCTAGCTAACTATGGCTACACCTTC. Protein product: CAWSPQGLANYGYTF. The rearrangement uses TRBV30 and TRBJ1-2, with TRBD1 matching over 7 bases. CDR1 GTSNPN and CDR2 SVGIG come from the germline V gene (reference sequence). The CDR3 loop spans 15 amino acids. Losses at the gene ends were 2 bases for V and 0 bases for J; bases not matched to a gene: 6.

Comments on this clonotype: This clone may be a read error of a much larger clone one base away. The CDR3 loop reads CAPRTSGVYNEQYF. The CDR3 bases are TGTGCCCCAAGGACTAGCGGGGTGTACAATGAGCAGTACTTC. V usage is TRBV24-1 and J usage is TRBJ2-7; 12 bases are shared with TRBD2. This CDR3 region has 14 residues. The J segment lost 7 bases and the V segment lost 12 bases, leaving 12 bases of the junction unmatched. The germline V gene has CDR1 KGHDR and CDR2 SFDVKD.

The CDR3 coding sequence is TGTGCCAGCAGTTCAACTAGCGGGAGTATGAGAATCACAGATACGCAGTATTTT. It yields the protein CASSSTSGSMRITDTQYF. This chain uses TRBV12-3 or TRBV12-4 with TRBJ2-3, with TRBD2 matching over 11 bases. The V gene end was trimmed by 4 bases and the J gene end by 2 bases; junction bases not matched to a gene: 11. This CDR3 spans 18 amino acids.

In its sample, this clonotype was seen many times. The chain has TRBV28 and TRBJ1-2; no firm D call. Germline V gene sequence: CDR1 MDHEN, CDR2 SYDVKM. V was cut by 5 bases and J by 4 bases, with 11 bases left in between. This CDR3 region has 13 residues. The CDR3: CASSPTAPYGYTF. The CDR3 DNA follows: TGTGCCAGCAGTCCGACTGCCCCCTATGGCTACACCTTC.

V is TRBV25-1 and J is TRBJ1-1; D gene uncertain. Germline CDR1 is MGHDK and CDR2 is SYGVNS. The CDR3 length is 13 residues. Trimming took off 7 bases at V and 4 bases at J, with 13 bases between the two ends. The CDR3 nucleotides are TGTGCCAGCACGGACGAATTGGTCACTGAAGCTTTCTTT. As protein: CASTDELVTEAFF.

The rearrangement uses TRBV7-2 and TRBJ1-1; a weak D match, TRBD1 (5 bases). The CDR3 is 13 amino acids. V lost 4 bases to trimming and J lost 2 bases, with 8 bases between them. The germline CDR1 and CDR2 sequences are SGHTA and FQGNSA. The CDR3 region is CASSWTKNTEAFF. DNA for the CDR3: TGTGCCAGCAGCTGGACAAAAAACACTGAAGCTTTCTTT.

Points on this clonotype: A much larger clone sits a single nucleotide away, making a read error possible. V gene TRBV12-3 or TRBV12-4 combines with J gene TRBJ2-1, with D tentatively TRBD1 (5 bases). Trimming left V 8 bases short and J 4 bases short, with 18 bases between. The CDR3 consists of 15 residues. CDR3 nucleotides: TGTGCCAGCGGTTACGGCAGGGATCGGTACAATGAGCAGTTCTTC. It translates to CASGYGRDRYNEQFF.

This clonotype was counted between two and nine times. The CDR3 loop reads CASSVQGWANYGYTF. CDR3 nucleotides: TGTGCCAGCAGCGTACAGGGTTGGGCTAACTATGGCTACACCTTC. The gene calls are TRBV9 and TRBJ1-2, with D maybe TRBD1 (5 bases). Between the trimmed V and J ends, which lost 1 base and 0 bases, there was a span of 10 bases. The CDR3 is 15 residues long. Germline-derived CDR1 and CDR2 are SGDLS and YYNGEE.

The rearrangement uses TRBV2 and TRBJ2-3, with a weak D call TRBD1 (5 bases). Per germline, CDR1 SNHLY and CDR2 FYNNEI. There are 16 residues in the CDR3. Trimming removed 5 bases from V and 1 base from J, with 16 bases in between. The CDR3 protein is CASSYPSQTGTDTQYF. In DNA, the CDR3 is TGTGCCAGCAGTTACCCAAGCCAGACAGGCACAGATACGCAGTATTTT.

The V gene is TRBV7-9, the J gene TRBJ2-7, with D uncertain. The end of the DNA fits TRBJ2-5 better, so the J call may be wrong. In germline, CDR1 is SEHNR, CDR2 FQNEAQ (reference sequence). This CDR3 is built from 13 residues. The CDR3 region is CASSFEVWETQYF. CDR3 DNA sequence: TGTGCCAGCAGCTTTGAGGTCTGGGAGACCCAGTACTTC.

CDR3 loop: CASSEWTSGNEQFF. Written as DNA, the CDR3 is TGTGCCAGCAGTGAATGGACTAGCGGGAATGAGCAGTTCTTC. The gene calls are TRBV2 and TRBJ2-1; TRBD2 agrees at 11 bases. Germline-derived CDR1 and CDR2 are SNHLY and FYNNEI. This CDR3 is 14 amino acids long. J gave up 7 bases and V 2 bases, and 1 base lay outside the gene matches.

In nucleotides, the CDR3 is TGTGCCAGCAGGCCGGGGACTCTCGGCACAGATACGCAGTATTTT. This encodes CASRPGTLGTDTQYF. V usage is TRBV12-3 or TRBV12-4 and J usage is TRBJ2-3; D might be TRBD2 (6 bases). The CDR3 runs to 15 residues. The germline V and J ends were trimmed by 6 bases and 1 base, with 14 bases remaining between them.

This clonotype came up a few times. The chain joins TRBV5-1 to TRBJ2-1, with TRBD2 matching 7 bases. The CDR3 has 15 amino acids. Trimming at V came to 1 base and at J to 3 bases, leaving 4 bases not matched to a gene. The V gene's germline CDR1 is SGHRS and CDR2 YFSETQ. In DNA form, the CDR3 reads TGCGCCAGCAGCTTGATGAGCGGGGACTACAATGAGCAGTTCTTC. It is translated as CASSLMSGDYNEQFF.